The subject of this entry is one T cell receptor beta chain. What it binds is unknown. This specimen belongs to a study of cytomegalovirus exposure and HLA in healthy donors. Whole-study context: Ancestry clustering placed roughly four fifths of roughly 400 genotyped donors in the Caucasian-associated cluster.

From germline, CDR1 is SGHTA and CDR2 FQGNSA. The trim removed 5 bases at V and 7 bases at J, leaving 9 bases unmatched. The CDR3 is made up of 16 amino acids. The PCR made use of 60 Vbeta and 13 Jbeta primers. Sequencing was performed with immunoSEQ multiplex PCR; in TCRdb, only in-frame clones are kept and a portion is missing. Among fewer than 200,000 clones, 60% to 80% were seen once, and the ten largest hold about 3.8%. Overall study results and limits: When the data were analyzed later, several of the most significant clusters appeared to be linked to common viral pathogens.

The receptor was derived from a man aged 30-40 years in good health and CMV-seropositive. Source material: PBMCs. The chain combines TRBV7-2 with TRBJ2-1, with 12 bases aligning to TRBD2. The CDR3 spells CASSPGPSGGANEQFF. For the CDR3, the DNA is TGTGCCAGCAGCCCGGGTCCTAGCGGGGGGGCGAATGAGCAGTTCTTC.